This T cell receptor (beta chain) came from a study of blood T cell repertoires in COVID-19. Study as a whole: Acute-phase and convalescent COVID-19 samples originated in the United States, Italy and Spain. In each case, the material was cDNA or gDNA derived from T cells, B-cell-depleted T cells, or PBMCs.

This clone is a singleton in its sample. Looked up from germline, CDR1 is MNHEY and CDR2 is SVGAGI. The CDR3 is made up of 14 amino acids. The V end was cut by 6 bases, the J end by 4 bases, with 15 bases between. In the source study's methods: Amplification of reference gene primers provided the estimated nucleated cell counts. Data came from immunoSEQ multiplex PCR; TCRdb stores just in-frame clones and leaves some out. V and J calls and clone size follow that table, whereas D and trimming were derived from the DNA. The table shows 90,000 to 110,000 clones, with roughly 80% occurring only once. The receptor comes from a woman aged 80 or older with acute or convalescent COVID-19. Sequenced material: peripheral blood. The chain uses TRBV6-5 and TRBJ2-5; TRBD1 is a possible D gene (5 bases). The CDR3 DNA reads TGTGCCAGCAGCCCAATCAAGGGGTCAGAGACCCAGTACTTC. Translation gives CASSPIKGSETQYF.